This T cell receptor (beta chain) comes out of a study of T cell changes during pregnancy in multiple sclerosis. CDR1 and CDR2 (germline): LNHNV, YYDKDF (reference sequence). The length of the CDR3 is 17 residues. Notes on this clone: The junction shows a germline mismatch at one end, possibly a read error. This same CDR3 is encoded by further DNA sequences in the sample.

Assay: immunoSEQ multiplex PCR; the TCRdb copy retains only in-frame clones and omits some. The profile shows tens of thousands of clones, 85% to 95% of them singletons. This chain links TRBV15 with TRBJ2-7; 11 nucleotides agree with TRBD2. The receptor was isolated from a female donor with multiple sclerosis, enrolled in a pregnancy study. The specimen comprised peripheral blood, sampled in the first trimester of pregnancy. This CDR3 is CATSRQAWGLAAYEQYF. The CDR3, as DNA: TGTGCCACTAGCAGACAAGCCTGGGGACTAGCGGCCTACGAGCAGTACTTC.